One sample yielded the 16 T cell receptor beta chains listed below, sequenced in a study of T cell repertoires in cytomegalovirus infection. Their antigen targets remain unknown. MiXCR was run by TCRdb on the reads, yielding one entry per CDR3 protein. There are some 940,000 distinct CDR3 sequences in the sample; around 30% occur only once, and around 15% lies in the top ten. Sequenced here: cultured CD8+ T cells from PBMCs, sampled from culture after CMV antigen stimulation. The receptor source for this set is a human donor in good health (CMV status not recorded). Some clones in this sample may be carry-over from other donors' samples.

This clonotype was counted between two and nine times. The rearrangement uses TRBV24-1 and TRBJ2-5; TRBD1 aligns across 8 bases. The germline V gene encodes CDR1 KGHDR and CDR2 SFDVKD. The CDR3 loop spans 14 amino acids. J was trimmed by 3 bases and V by 4 bases; bases with no gene match: 3. CDR3 amino acids: CATSDSTGEETQYF. CDR3 bases: TGTGCCACCAGTGACTCGACAGGGGAAGAGACCCAGTACTTC.

This clonotype was picked up a small number of times. V usage is TRBV2 and J usage is TRBJ2-1, with D tentatively TRBD1 (5 bases). With 10 bases removed from V and 7 bases from J, the gap between germline ends came to 14 bases. The CDR3 length is 12 residues. CDR1 is SNHLY and CDR2 is FYNNEI in the germline V gene. CDR3 region: CATQGRVNEQFF. In nucleotides, the CDR3 is TGTGCCACCCAGGGCAGGGTAAATGAGCAGTTCTTC.

This clonotype was observed a few times. V usage is TRBV19 and J usage is TRBJ2-7; D might be TRBD1 (5 bases). CDR3 length equals 15 residues. The V end lost 7 bases, the J end lost 1 base, and 17 bases lay between the germline ends. Germline lookup yields CDR1 LNHDA and CDR2 SQIVND (reference sequence). In DNA form, the CDR3 reads TGTGCCAGTATCTCCGGAGACAGACTTTCCTACGAGCAGTACGTC. Amino acids: CASISGDRLSYEQYV.

About this clonotype itself: One end of the junction varies from germline; a read error may be responsible. This rearrangement joins TRBV3-1 to TRBJ2-1; TRBD2 might be the D (6 bases). CDR1 is LGHDT, CDR2 YNNKEL, per germline (reference sequence). The CDR3 totals 15 residues. This chain's CDR3 is CASSHSPGLYYNEQF. DNA of the CDR3: TGTGCCAGCAGCCATTCCCCGGGACTGTATTACAATGAGCAGTTC.

The sample holds a few counts of this clonotype. In this CDR3 the conserved last residue, phenylalanine or tryptophan, is missing, so a read error is likely. No DNA is shown, since the ends of the CDR3 on it are uncertain; the CDR3 is the one TCRdb lists. The rearrangement uses TRBV28 and TRBJ2-7. The CDR3 contains 9 residues when both ends are counted. Germline CDR1 and CDR2: MDHEN and SYDVKM. CDR3: CASSLGQQK.

This clonotype was detected a few times. The V gene is TRBV7-2, the J gene TRBJ2-1; D ambiguous. V lost 4 bases, J lost 5 bases, and 6 bases lay in between. CDR1 SGHTA and CDR2 FQGNSA come from the germline V gene. This CDR3 contains 12 residues. CDR3 DNA: TGTGCCAGCAGCTGGGGAAACAATGAGCAGTTCTTC. As protein: CASSWGNNEQFF.

This clonotype appeared a few times. The J gene is TRBJ1-2, the V gene TRBV7-9, with a possible D match to TRBD1 (6 bases). From germline, CDR1 is SEHNR and CDR2 FQNEAQ (reference sequence). The V end was cut by 5 bases, the J end by 8 bases, with 18 bases between. The CDR3 has 14 residues. The CDR3 here is CASSPGTGLRGYTF. As DNA, the CDR3 is TGTGCCAGCAGCCCAGGCACAGGGCTAAGGGGCTACACCTTC. The variable domain in full, with the rest retrieved from reference TRBV7-9 and TRBJ1-2, is DTGVSQNPRHKITKRGQNVTFRCDPISEHNRLYWYRQTLGQGPEFLTYFQNEAQLEKSRLLSDRFSAERPKGSFSTLEIQRTEQGDSAMYLCASSPGTGLRGYTFGSGTRLTVV.

The sample holds a few counts of this clonotype. The chain links TRBV7-2 to TRBJ1-2; D gene ambiguous. The V end was cut by 3 bases, the J end by 0 bases, with 8 bases between. The germline V gene has CDR1 SGHTA and CDR2 FQGNSA. The CDR3 contains 14 residues. The CDR3 nucleotides read TGTGCCAGCAGCTTTACAGAGACTAACTATGGCTACACCTTC. Amino acid sequence: CASSFTETNYGYTF. The full variable domain, completed using reference TRBV7-2 and TRBJ1-2, is GAGVSQSPSNKVTEKGKDVELRCDPISGHTALYWYRQSLGQGLEFLIYFQGNSAPDKSGLPSDRFSAERTGGSVSTLTIQRTQQEDSAVYLCASSFTETNYGYTFGSGTRLTVV.

The genes are TRBV28 and TRBJ1-5; the match to TRBD1 covers 7 bases. Per the germline V gene, CDR1 is MDHEN and CDR2 is SYDVKM. V shed 1 base and J 0 bases; nucleotides not matched to a gene: 9. The CDR3 covers 18 residues. This CDR3 is CASSLSGRGGYSNQPQHF. As DNA, the CDR3 is TGTGCCAGCAGTTTATCCGGCAGGGGGGGATATAGCAATCAGCCCCAGCATTTT.

The V and J genes are TRBV7-9 and TRBJ2-5; 7 nucleotides match TRBD1. Germline assignment: CDR1 SEHNR and CDR2 FQNEAQ (reference sequence). The CDR3 sequence is 14 residues long. Losses at the gene ends were 6 bases for V and 1 base for J; bases not matched to a gene: 5. DNA for the CDR3: TGTGCCAGCAGAGGTCAGGGGGTCCAAGAGACCCAGTACTTC. This gives the protein CASRGQGVQETQYF.

The table lists this clonotype with a count of one. The rearrangement uses TRBV10-2 and TRBJ2-7; tentative D call: TRBD2 (7 bases). The CDR3 contains 15 residues. CDR1 and CDR2 (germline): WSHSY, SAAADI. Trimming took 0 bases from V and 2 from J, leaving 11 bases between them. The CDR3 DNA reads as TGCGCCAGCAGTGAGTCGAGAGGGGGGGCCTACGAGCAGTACTTC. Residues: CASSESRGGAYEQYF.

This clonotype has only a few counts. This chain's CDR3 is CASSYVFGSDQYF. The CDR3 DNA reads TGTGCCAGCAGTTACGTTTTCGGTTCGGATCAGTACTTC. This chain uses TRBV6-5 with TRBJ2-5; D call uncertain. The V gene lost 2 bases and the J gene lost 11 bases, with 15 bases spanning the gap. CDR3 size: 13 residues. From germline, CDR1 is MNHEY and CDR2 SVGAGI.

Ten or more counts support this clonotype. This chain joins TRBV7-8 and TRBJ2-3; perhaps TRBD2 as D (6 bases). V was pared by 6 bases and J by 5 bases, with 9 bases between. Germline V gene sequence: CDR1 SGHVS, CDR2 FQNEAQ. The CDR3 spans 12 residues. The CDR3 region is CASSMGGDTQYF. Written as DNA, the CDR3 is TGTGCCAGCAGTATGGGAGGAGATACGCAGTATTTT.

Comments on this clonotype: Given a much more abundant clone one base away, this may be a read error. The genes are TRBV2 and TRBJ1-4; 7 bases are shared with TRBD1. The CDR3 consists of 14 residues. Germline CDR1 SNHLY, CDR2 FYNNEI. J was trimmed by 8 bases and V by 3 bases; bases with no gene match: 6. The chain's CDR3 is CASSEDRRDEKLFF. In nucleotides, the CDR3 is TGTGCCAGCAGTGAGGACAGGCGAGACGAAAAACTGTTTTTT.

The CDR3 coding sequence is TGCGCCAGCAGCCTTTTCGGACTAGCGGGGGAAAGGGAGCAGTTCTTC. This codes for CASSLFGLAGEREQFF. V is TRBV4-1 and J is TRBJ2-1; TRBD2 aligns across 13 bases. Germline V lookup: CDR1 MGHRA, CDR2 YSYEKL. The CDR3 is 16 amino acids. V shed 4 bases, J shed 10 bases, and the junction held 10 bases outside the gene matches.

The V and J genes are TRBV2 and TRBJ1-3; maybe TRBD1 (5 bases). The germline CDR1 and CDR2 sequences are SNHLY and FYNNEI. Trimming took off 4 bases at V and 4 bases at J, with 14 bases between the two ends. The CDR3 covers 15 residues. The CDR3 sequence: CASSGRGAFGNTIYF. The CDR3 DNA follows: TGTGCCAGCAGTGGTAGAGGGGCTTTCGGAAACACCATATATTTT. Full variable domain (remainder filled in from reference TRBV2 and TRBJ1-3): EPEVTQTPSHQVTQMGQEVILRCVPISNHLYFYWYRQILGQKVEFLVSFYNNEISEKSEIFDDQFSVERPDGSNFTLKIRSTKLEDSAMYFCASSGRGAFGNTIYFGEGSWLTVV.